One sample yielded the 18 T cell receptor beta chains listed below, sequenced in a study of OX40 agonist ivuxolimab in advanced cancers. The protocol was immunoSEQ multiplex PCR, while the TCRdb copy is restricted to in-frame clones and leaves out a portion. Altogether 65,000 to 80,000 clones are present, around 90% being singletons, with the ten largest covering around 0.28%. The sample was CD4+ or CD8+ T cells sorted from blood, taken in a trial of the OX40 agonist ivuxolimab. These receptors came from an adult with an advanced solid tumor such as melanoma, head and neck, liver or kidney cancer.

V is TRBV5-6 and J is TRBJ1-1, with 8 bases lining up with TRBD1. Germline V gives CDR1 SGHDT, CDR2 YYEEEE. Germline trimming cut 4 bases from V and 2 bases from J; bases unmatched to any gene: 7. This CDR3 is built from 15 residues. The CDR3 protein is CASSHRDRSNTEAFF. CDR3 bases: TGTGCCAGCAGCCACCGGGACAGGAGCAACACTGAAGCTTTCTTT.

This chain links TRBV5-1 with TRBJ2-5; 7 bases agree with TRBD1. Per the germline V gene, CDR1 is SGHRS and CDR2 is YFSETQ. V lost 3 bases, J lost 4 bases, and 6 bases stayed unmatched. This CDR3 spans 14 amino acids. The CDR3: CASSSGQSAETQYF. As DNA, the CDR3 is TGCGCCAGCAGCTCGGGACAGTCAGCAGAGACCCAGTACTTC.

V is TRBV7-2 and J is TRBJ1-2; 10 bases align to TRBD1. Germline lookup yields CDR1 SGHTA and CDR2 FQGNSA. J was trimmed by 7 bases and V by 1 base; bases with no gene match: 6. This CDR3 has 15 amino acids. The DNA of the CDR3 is TGTGCCAGCAGCTTAGGGGCGACAGGGGGCGCTGGCTACACCTTC. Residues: CASSLGATGGAGYTF.

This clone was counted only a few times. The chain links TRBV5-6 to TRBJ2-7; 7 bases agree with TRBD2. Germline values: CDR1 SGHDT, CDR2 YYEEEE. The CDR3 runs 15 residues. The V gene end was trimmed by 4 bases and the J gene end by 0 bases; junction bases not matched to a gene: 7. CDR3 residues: CASSAPLAVSYEQYF. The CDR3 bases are TGTGCCAGCAGCGCGCCTCTAGCGGTCTCCTACGAGCAGTACTTC.

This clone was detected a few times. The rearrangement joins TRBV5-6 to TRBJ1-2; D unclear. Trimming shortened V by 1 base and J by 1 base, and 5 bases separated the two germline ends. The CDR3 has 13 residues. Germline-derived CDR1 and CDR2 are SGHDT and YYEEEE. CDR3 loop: CASSLTVNYGYTF. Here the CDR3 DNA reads TGTGCCAGCAGCTTGACCGTTAACTATGGCTACACCTTC.

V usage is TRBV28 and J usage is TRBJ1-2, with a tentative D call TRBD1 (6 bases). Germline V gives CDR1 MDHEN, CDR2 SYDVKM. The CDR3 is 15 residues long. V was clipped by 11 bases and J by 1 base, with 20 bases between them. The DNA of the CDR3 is TGTGCCGTCCGAGGGGGGGTATCCTTTAACTATGGCTACACCTTC. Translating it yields CAVRGGVSFNYGYTF.

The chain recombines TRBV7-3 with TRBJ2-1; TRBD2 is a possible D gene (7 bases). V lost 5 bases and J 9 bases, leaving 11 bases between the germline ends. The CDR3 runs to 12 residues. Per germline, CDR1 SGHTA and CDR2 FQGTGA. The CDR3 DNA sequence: TGTGCCAGCAGCGCTGGGGGGGCTGAGCAGTTCTTC. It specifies CASSAGGAEQFF.

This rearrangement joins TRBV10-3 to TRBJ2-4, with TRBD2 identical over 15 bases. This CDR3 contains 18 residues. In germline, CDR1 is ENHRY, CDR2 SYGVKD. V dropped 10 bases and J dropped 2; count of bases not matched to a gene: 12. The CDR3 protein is CAKNGTSGRCGSKNIQYF. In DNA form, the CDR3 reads TGTGCCAAAAACGGGACTAGCGGGAGGTGTGGGTCCAAAAACATTCAGTACTTC.

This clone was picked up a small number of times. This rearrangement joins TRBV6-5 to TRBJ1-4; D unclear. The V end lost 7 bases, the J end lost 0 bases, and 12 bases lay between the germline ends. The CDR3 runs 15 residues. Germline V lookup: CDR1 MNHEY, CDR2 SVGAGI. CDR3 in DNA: TGTGCCAGCACTCGAGTTCCAGCAACTAATGAAAAACTGTTTTTT. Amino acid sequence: CASTRVPATNEKLFF.

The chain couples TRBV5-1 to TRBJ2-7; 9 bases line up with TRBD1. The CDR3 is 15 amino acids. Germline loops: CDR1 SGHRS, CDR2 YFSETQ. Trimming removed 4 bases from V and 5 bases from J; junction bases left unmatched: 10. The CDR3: CASSVSPGQGHEQYF. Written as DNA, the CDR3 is TGCGCCAGCAGCGTATCACCGGGACAGGGTCACGAGCAGTACTTC.

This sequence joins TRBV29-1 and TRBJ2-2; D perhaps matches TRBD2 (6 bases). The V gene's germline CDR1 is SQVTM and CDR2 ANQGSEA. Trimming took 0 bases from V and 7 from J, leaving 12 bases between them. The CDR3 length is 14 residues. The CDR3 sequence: CSVEDERGIGELFF. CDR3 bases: TGCAGCGTTGAAGATGAACGGGGGATCGGGGAGCTGTTTTTT.

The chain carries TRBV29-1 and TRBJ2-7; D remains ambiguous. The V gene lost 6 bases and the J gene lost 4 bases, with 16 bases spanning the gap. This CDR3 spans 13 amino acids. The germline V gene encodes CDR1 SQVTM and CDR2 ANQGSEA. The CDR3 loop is CSVQEGTRYEQYF. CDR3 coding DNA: TGCAGCGTCCAAGAAGGAACGCGGTACGAGCAGTACTTC.

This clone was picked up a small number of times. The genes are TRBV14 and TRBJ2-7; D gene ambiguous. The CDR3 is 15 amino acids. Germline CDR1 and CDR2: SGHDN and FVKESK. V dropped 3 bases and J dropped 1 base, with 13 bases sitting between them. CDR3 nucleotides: TGTGCCAGCAGCCATTGGTCACAGACTTCCTACGAGCAGTACTTC. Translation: CASSHWSQTSYEQYF.

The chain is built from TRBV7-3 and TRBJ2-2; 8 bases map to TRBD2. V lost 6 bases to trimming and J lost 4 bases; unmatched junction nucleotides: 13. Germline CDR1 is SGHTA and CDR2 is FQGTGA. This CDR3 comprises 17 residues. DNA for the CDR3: TGTGCCAGCAGTCCCAGGGTAGGGACTAGGGGCACCGGGGAGCTGTTTTTT. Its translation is CASSPRVGTRGTGELFF. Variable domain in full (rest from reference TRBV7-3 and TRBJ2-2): GAGVSQTPSNKVTEKGKYVELRCDPISGHTALYWYRQSLGQGPEFLIYFQGTGAADDSGLPNDRFFAVRPEGSVSTLKIQRTERGDSAVYLCASSPRVGTRGTGELFFGEGSRLTVL.

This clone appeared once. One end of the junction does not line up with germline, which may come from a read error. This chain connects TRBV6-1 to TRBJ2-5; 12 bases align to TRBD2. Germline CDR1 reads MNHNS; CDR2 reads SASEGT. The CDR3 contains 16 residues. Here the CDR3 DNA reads TGTGTCAGCAGTGCCTCACTAGCGGGAGGTCAAGAGACCCAGTACTTC. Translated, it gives CVSSASLAGGQETQYF.

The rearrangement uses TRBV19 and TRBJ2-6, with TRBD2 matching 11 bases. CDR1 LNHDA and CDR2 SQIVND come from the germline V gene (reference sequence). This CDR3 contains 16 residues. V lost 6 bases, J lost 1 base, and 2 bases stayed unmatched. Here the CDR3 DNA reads TGTGCCAGTAGACTAGCGGGAGTTTCTGGGGCCAACGTCCTGACTTTC. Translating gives CASRLAGVSGANVLTF.

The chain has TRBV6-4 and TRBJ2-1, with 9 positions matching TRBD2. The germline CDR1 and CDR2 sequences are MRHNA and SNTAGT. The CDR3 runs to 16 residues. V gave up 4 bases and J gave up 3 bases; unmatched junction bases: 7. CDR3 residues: CASSANSGSVYNEQFF. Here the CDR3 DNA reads TGTGCCAGCAGTGCCAATAGCGGGAGTGTCTACAATGAGCAGTTCTTC.

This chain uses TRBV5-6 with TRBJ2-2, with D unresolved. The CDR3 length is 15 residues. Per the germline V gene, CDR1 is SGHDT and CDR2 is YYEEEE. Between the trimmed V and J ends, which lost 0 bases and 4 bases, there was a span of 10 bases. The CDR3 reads CASSLVGLITGELFF. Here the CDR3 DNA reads TGTGCCAGCAGCTTGGTTGGGTTAATCACCGGGGAGCTGTTTTTT.